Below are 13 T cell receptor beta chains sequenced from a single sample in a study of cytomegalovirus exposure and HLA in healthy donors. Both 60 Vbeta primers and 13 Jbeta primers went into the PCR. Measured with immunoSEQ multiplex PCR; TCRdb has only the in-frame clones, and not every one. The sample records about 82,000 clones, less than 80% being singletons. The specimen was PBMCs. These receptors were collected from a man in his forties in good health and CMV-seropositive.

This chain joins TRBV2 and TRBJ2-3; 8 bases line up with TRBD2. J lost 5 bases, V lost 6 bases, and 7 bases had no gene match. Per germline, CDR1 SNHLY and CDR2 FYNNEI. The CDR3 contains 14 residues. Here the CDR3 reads CASSLSGVLDTQYF. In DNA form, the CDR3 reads TGTGCCAGCAGCCTTAGCGGGGTTCTAGATACGCAGTATTTT.

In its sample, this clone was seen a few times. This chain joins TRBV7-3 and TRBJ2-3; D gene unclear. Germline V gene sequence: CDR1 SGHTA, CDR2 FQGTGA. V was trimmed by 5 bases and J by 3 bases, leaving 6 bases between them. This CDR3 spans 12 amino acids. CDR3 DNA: TGTGCCAGCAGCGACAAGACAGATACGCAGTATTTT. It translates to CASSDKTDTQYF.

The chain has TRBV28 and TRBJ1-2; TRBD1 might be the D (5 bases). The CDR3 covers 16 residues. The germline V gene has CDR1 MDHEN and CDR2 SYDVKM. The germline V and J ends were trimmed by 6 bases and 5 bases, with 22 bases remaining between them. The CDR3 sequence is CASSRPGKGDPYGYTF. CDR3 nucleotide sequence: TGTGCCAGCAGCCGACCAGGGAAAGGAGACCCTTATGGCTACACCTTC.

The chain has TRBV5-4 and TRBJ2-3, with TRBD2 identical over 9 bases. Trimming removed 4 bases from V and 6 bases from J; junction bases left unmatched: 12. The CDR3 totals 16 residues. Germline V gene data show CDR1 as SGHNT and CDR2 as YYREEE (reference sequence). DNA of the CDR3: TGTGCCAGCAGCACCGGGGGGCTAGCGGGATCGGATACGCAGTATTTT. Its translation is CASSTGGLAGSDTQYF.

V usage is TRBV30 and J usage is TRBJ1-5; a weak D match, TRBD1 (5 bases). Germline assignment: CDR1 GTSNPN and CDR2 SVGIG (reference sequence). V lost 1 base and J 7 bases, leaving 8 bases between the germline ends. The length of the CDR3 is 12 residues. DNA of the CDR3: TGTGCCTGGAGTGGGGGGGGACAGCCCCAGCATTTT. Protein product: CAWSGGGQPQHF.

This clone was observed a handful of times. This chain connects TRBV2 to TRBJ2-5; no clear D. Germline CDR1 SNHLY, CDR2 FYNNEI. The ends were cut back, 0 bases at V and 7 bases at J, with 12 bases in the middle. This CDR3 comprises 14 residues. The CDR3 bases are TGTGCCAGCAGTGAAGCGGTCCAAGGAGCGACCCAGTACTTC. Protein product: CASSEAVQGATQYF.

Written as DNA, the CDR3 is TGTGCCAGCAGCTTAGAGGGGGGAATTGGTGGCTACACCTTC. As protein: CASSLEGGIGGYTF. The chain has TRBV11-2 and TRBJ1-2; a possible D gene is TRBD1 (5 bases). The CDR3 contains 14 residues. Deletions cut 0 bases from V and 7 bases from J, with 12 bases between. Germline-derived CDR1 and CDR2 are SGHAT and FQNNGV.

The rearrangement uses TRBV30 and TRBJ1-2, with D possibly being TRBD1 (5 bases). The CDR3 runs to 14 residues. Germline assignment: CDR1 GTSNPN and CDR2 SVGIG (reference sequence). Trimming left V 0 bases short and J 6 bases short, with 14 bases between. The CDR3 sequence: CAWSVGVEGNGYTF. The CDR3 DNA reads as TGTGCCTGGAGTGTAGGAGTGGAGGGGAATGGCTACACCTTC.

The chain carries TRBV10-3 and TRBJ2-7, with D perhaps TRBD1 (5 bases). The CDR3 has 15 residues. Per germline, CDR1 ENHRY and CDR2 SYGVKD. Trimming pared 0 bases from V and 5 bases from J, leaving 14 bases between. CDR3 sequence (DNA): TGTGCCATCAGTGAGTCGGGGCAGGGTGGGGACGAGCAGTACTTC. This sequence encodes CAISESGQGGDEQYF.

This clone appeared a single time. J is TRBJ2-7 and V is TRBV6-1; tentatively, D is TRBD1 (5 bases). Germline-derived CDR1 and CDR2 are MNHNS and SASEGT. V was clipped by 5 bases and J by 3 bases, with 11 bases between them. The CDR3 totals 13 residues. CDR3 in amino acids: CASSTETGYEQYF. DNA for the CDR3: TGTGCCAGCAGTACTGAAACAGGCTACGAGCAGTACTTC.

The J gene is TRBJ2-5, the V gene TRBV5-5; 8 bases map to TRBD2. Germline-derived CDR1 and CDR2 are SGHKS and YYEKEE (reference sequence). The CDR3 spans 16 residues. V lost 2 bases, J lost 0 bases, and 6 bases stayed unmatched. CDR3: CASSLIGGADQETQYF. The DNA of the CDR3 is TGTGCCAGCAGCTTAATCGGGGGGGCGGACCAAGAGACCCAGTACTTC. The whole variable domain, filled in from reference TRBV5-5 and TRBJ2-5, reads DAGVTQSPTHLIKTRGQQVTLRCSPISGHKSVSWYQQVLGQGPQFIFQYYEKEERGRGNFPDRFSARQFPNYSSELNVNALLLGDSALYLCASSLIGGADQETQYFGPGTRLLVL.

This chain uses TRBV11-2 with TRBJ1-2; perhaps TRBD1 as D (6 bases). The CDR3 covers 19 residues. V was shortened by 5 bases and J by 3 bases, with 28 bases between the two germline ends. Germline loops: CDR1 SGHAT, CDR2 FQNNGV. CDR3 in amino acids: CASSPWERHPRTVDYGYTF. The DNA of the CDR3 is TGTGCCAGCAGCCCCTGGGAGAGGCATCCCCGGACAGTTGACTATGGCTACACCTTC.

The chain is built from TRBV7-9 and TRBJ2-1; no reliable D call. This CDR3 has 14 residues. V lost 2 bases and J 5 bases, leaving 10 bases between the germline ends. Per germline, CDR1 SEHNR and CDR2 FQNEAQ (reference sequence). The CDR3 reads CASSLTLSDNEQFF. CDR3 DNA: TGTGCCAGCAGCTTAACCCTAAGCGACAATGAGCAGTTCTTC.